What follows are 27 T cell receptor beta chains derived from one specimen sequenced in a study of blood T cell repertoires in COVID-19. Assay: immunoSEQ multiplex PCR; the TCRdb copy retains only in-frame clones and omits some. The sample lists approximately 210,000 clones, about 88% occurring once. What was sequenced was peripheral blood. Every receptor here comes from a woman between 40 and 55 years old who had recovered from COVID-19.

The chain couples TRBV5-1 to TRBJ2-3; 7 nucleotides match TRBD2. The junction had 8 bases not matched to a gene; V was cut back by 4 bases and J by 3 bases. There are 15 residues in the CDR3. The germline V gene encodes CDR1 SGHRS and CDR2 YFSETQ. The CDR3 here is CASSGDYWLTDTQYF. In DNA form, the CDR3 reads TGCGCCAGCAGCGGGGACTACTGGTTGACAGATACGCAGTATTTT.

The rearrangement uses TRBV28 and TRBJ1-2; D is possibly TRBD1 (5 bases). This CDR3 is 14 amino acids long. Trimming stripped 5 bases from V and 2 bases from J, with 12 bases between. CDR1 MDHEN and CDR2 SYDVKM come from the germline V gene. CDR3 sequence: CASSQRDRNYGYTF. The CDR3 DNA reads as TGTGCCAGCAGTCAGCGGGACCGAAACTATGGCTACACCTTC.

The J gene is TRBJ2-1, the V gene TRBV3-1 (or the pseudogene TRBV3-2); D perhaps matches TRBD2 (6 bases). Trimming left V 3 bases short and J 10 bases short, with 10 bases between. The V gene's germline CDR1 is LGHDT and CDR2 YNNKEL (reference sequence). This CDR3 is built from 12 residues. The DNA for the CDR3 is TGTGCCAGCAGCCAGACTAGTCGAGAGCAGTTCTTC. Its protein product is CASSQTSREQFF.

V is TRBV6-5 and J is TRBJ1-2; D is ambiguous. Germline V gives CDR1 MNHEY, CDR2 SVGAGI. CDR3 size: 11 residues. The V gene lost 4 bases and the J gene lost 5 bases, with 5 bases spanning the gap. This CDR3 is CASSSRYGYTF. The CDR3 bases are TGTGCCAGCAGTTCTCGGTATGGCTACACCTTC.

The chain recombines TRBV11-1 with TRBJ1-1, with a tentative D call TRBD1 (5 bases). The V end lost 4 bases, the J end lost 6 bases, and 9 bases lay between the germline ends. The germline V gene has CDR1 SGHAT and CDR2 FQDESV (reference sequence). The CDR3 covers 12 residues. The CDR3 DNA reads as TGTGCCAGCAGCTACTCAGGGTCTGAAGCTTTCTTT. Protein: CASSYSGSEAFF.

This chain links TRBV19 with TRBJ1-2, with 8 bases lining up with TRBD1. Losses at the gene ends were 6 bases for V and 4 bases for J; bases not matched to a gene: 13. CDR3 length: 16 amino acids. Germline V gene lookup returns CDR1 LNHDA and CDR2 SQIVND (reference sequence). CDR3 loop: CASSLTGLTGGYGYTF. In nucleotides, the CDR3 is TGTGCCAGTAGCCTTACGGGTCTTACAGGGGGCTATGGCTACACCTTC. Filled out from reference TRBV19 and TRBJ1-2, the complete variable domain reads DGGITQSPKYLFRKEGQNVTLSCEQNLNHDAMYWYRQDPGQGLRLIYYSQIVNDFQKGDIAEGYSVSREKKESFPLTVTSAQKNPTAFYLCASSLTGLTGGYGYTFGSGTRLTVV.

The rearrangement joins TRBV30 to TRBJ2-5; 9 positions match TRBD1. Germline V gene sequence: CDR1 GTSNPN, CDR2 SVGIG (reference sequence). After removal of 5 bases from V and 5 bases from J, the junction contained 12 bases not matched to a gene. This CDR3 has 15 residues. Here the CDR3 reads CAWSLGDRDLETQYF. CDR3 nucleotide sequence: TGTGCCTGGTCCTTGGGGGACAGGGATTTGGAGACCCAGTACTTC. Full variable domain (rest looked up from reference TRBV30 and TRBJ2-5): SQTIHQWPATLVQPVGSPLSLECTVEGTSNPNLYWYRQAAGRGLQLLFYSVGIGQISSEVPQNLSASRPQDRQFILSSKKLLLSDSGFYLCAWSLGDRDLETQYFGPGTRLLVL.

The V gene is TRBV9, the J gene TRBJ2-3; TRBD2 matches at 12 bases. With 5 bases clipped from V and 5 bases from J, the junction kept 3 bases outside the gene matches. In germline, CDR1 is SGDLS, CDR2 YYNGEE. There are 14 residues in the CDR3. The CDR3 coding sequence is TGTGCCAGCAGACCGGGACTAGCGGGAGATACGCAGTATTTT. The encoded protein is CASRPGLAGDTQYF.

The chain employs TRBV6-5 and TRBJ2-3, with D possibly matching TRBD2 (6 bases). This CDR3 spans 15 amino acids. Trimming cost V 2 bases and J 0 bases, with 9 bases left between them. CDR1 and CDR2 (germline): MNHEY, SVGAGI. Here the CDR3 reads CASSYGAGSTDTQYF. The CDR3 DNA reads TGTGCCAGCAGTTACGGGGCGGGAAGCACAGATACGCAGTATTTT.

This chain joins TRBV11-3 and TRBJ2-3; D is ambiguous. CDR3 length equals 14 residues. CDR1 and CDR2 (germline): SGHNT, YENEEA. V was cut by 1 base and J by 2 bases, with 7 bases left in between. The CDR3 bases are TGTGCCAGCAGCTTAGCGGGTTTCACAGATACGCAGTATTTT. Its translation is CASSLAGFTDTQYF.

This sequence joins TRBV19 and TRBJ2-3, with D unresolved. The CDR3 has 14 amino acids. V dropped 6 bases and J dropped 7 bases, with 17 bases sitting between them. Germline V gene lookup returns CDR1 LNHDA and CDR2 SQIVND (reference sequence). In DNA form, the CDR3 reads TGTGCCAGTAGATCGGCTAGTGGGTCCTATACGCAGTATTTT. This translates into CASRSASGSYTQYF.

The chain has TRBV3-1 (or the pseudogene TRBV3-2) and TRBJ1-3; 7 nucleotides align to TRBD1. J lost 3 bases, V lost 3 bases, and 5 bases had no gene match. The germline V gene encodes CDR1 LGHDT and CDR2 YNNKEL (reference sequence). CDR3 length: 15 amino acids. The CDR3 bases are TGTGCCAGCAGCCAGCAGGGGGATGGTGGAAACACCATATATTTT. Translation gives CASSQQGDGGNTIYF.

The V call is TRBV4-2, the J call TRBJ2-6; D not certain. Germline CDR1 LGHNA, CDR2 YNFKEQ. The CDR3 extends over 13 amino acids. Trimming pared 0 bases from V and 12 bases from J, leaving 9 bases between. This chain's CDR3 is CASSQDSVAVLTF. In DNA form, the CDR3 reads TGTGCCAGCAGCCAAGATTCGGTCGCCGTCCTGACTTTC.

The table lists this clone with a few counts. J is TRBJ2-7 and V is TRBV4-1; D might be TRBD2 (5 bases). The germline V gene has CDR1 MGHRA and CDR2 YSYEKL. Between the trimmed V and J ends, which lost 1 base and 3 bases, there was a span of 22 bases. The CDR3 consists of 18 residues. The DNA of the CDR3 is TGCGCCAGCAGCCAAGTTGGGTCCGGGGATCCCTCTGACTACGAGCAGTACTTC. It yields the protein CASSQVGSGDPSDYEQYF.

V and J are TRBV10-3 and TRBJ2-1, with 9 bases fitting TRBD1. This CDR3 has 17 amino acids. The germline V gene encodes CDR1 ENHRY and CDR2 SYGVKD. V lost 6 bases to trimming and J lost 8 bases; unmatched junction nucleotides: 17. In DNA, the CDR3 is TGTGCCATCAGCCTCGCGGTTGGGACAGGGCAAAAGGATGAGCAGTTCTTC. As protein: CAISLAVGTGQKDEQFF.

The chain employs TRBV5-1 and TRBJ2-2; TRBD1 aligns across 8 bases. This CDR3 is built from 19 residues. CDR1 SGHRS and CDR2 YFSETQ come from the germline V gene. V was clipped by 3 bases and J by 6 bases; unmatched bases: 19. Here the CDR3 reads CASSWSRDRTGTRPGELFF. Here the CDR3 DNA reads TGCGCCAGCAGCTGGTCCCGGGACAGGACCGGCACGAGACCCGGGGAGCTGTTTTTT. Using reference TRBV5-1 and TRBJ2-2 for the parts outside the CDR3, the full variable domain is KAGVTQTPRYLIKTRGQQVTLSCSPISGHRSVSWYQQTPGQGLQFLFEYFSETQRNKGNFPGRFSGRQFSNSRSEMNVSTLELGDSALYLCASSWSRDRTGTRPGELFFGEGSRLTVL.

This clone has at least ten counts. The V call is TRBV6-4, the J call TRBJ2-2; 9 bases map to TRBD1. V dropped 6 bases and J dropped 6; count of bases not matched to a gene: 2. CDR3 length equals 13 residues. The germline V gene has CDR1 MRHNA and CDR2 SNTAGT. CDR3: CASRQGAAGELFF. CDR3 coding DNA: TGTGCCAGCAGACAGGGGGCGGCCGGGGAGCTGTTTTTT.

V usage is TRBV7-3 and J usage is TRBJ2-7; TRBD2 matches 14 bases. Trimming at V came to 8 bases and at J to 3 bases, leaving 0 bases not matched to a gene. This CDR3 has 13 amino acids. CDR1 SGHTA and CDR2 FQGTGA come from the germline V gene. CDR3 region: CASGTSGGYEQYF. Here the CDR3 DNA reads TGTGCCAGCGGGACTAGCGGGGGCTACGAGCAGTACTTC.

The chain joins TRBV28 to TRBJ1-2; 7 positions match TRBD1. The CDR3 totals 10 residues. In germline, CDR1 is MDHEN, CDR2 SYDVKM. After removal of 7 bases from V and 7 bases from J, the junction contained 0 bases not matched to a gene. This CDR3 reads CASKGAGYTF. In DNA form, the CDR3 reads TGTGCCAGCAAGGGGGCTGGCTACACCTTC.

The chain has TRBV7-9 and TRBJ1-2, with D possibly being TRBD1 (6 bases). This CDR3 is 13 amino acids long. Deletions cut 7 bases from V and 6 bases from J, with 15 bases between. Germline V gene data show CDR1 as SEHNR and CDR2 as FQNEAQ (reference sequence). The CDR3, as DNA: TGTGCCAGCAACACAGGGAGCGTGGATGGCTACACCTTC. As protein: CASNTGSVDGYTF.

The rearrangement links TRBV6-5 to TRBJ1-4; TRBD1 might be the D (6 bases). The ends were cut back, 9 bases at V and 5 bases at J, with 13 bases in the middle. The germline V gene has CDR1 MNHEY and CDR2 SVGAGI. The CDR3 spans 13 residues. Here the CDR3 DNA reads TGTGCCAGTGGGGCAGGGGACAATGAAAAACTGTTTTTT. Translation gives CASGAGDNEKLFF.

This chain uses TRBV30 with TRBJ2-1; TRBD2 might be the D (6 bases). The V gene's germline CDR1 is GTSNPN and CDR2 SVGIG (reference sequence). Trimming removed 3 bases at V and 3 bases at J, with 15 bases between. This CDR3 spans 15 amino acids. The CDR3 loop is CAWSWAGLIYNEQFF. CDR3 in DNA: TGTGCCTGGAGCTGGGCGGGGTTAATCTACAATGAGCAGTTCTTC.

The chain recombines TRBV3-1 (or the pseudogene TRBV3-2) with TRBJ1-2, with 9 bases identical to TRBD1. Germline loops: CDR1 LGHDT, CDR2 YNNKEL (reference sequence). The CDR3 runs 15 residues. Trimming cost V 4 bases and J 4 bases; bases outside gene matches: 7. The CDR3 DNA sequence: TGTGCCAGCAGCCCCAGGACAGGGGCAGGCTATGGCTACACCTTC. This translates into CASSPRTGAGYGYTF.

The table lists this clone with a few counts. The chain couples TRBV25-1 to TRBJ2-3; 8 positions match TRBD1. The CDR3 extends over 16 amino acids. The junction had 4 bases not matched to a gene; V was cut back by 0 bases and J by 2 bases. The germline CDR1 and CDR2 sequences are MGHDK and SYGVNS. The CDR3 here is CASSEYWTGNTDTQYF. In nucleotides, the CDR3 is TGTGCCAGCAGTGAATATTGGACAGGGAACACAGATACGCAGTATTTT.

The chain recombines TRBV2 with TRBJ1-5, with TRBD1 matching over 8 bases. In germline, CDR1 is SNHLY, CDR2 FYNNEI. J was trimmed by 4 bases and V by 8 bases; bases with no gene match: 4. CDR3 length: 13 amino acids. CDR3 in DNA: TGTGCCAGCGGACAGGGATCTAATCAGCCCCAGCATTTT. This encodes CASGQGSNQPQHF.

This chain joins TRBV30 and TRBJ2-2; TRBD1 agrees at 7 bases. The germline V gene has CDR1 GTSNPN and CDR2 SVGIG (reference sequence). This CDR3 spans 14 amino acids. Trimming took 6 bases from V and 9 from J; bases not matched to a gene: 13. The CDR3 DNA reads TGTGCCTGTTGGACAGGCGGGCCAAACCGGGAGCTGTTTTTT. Translating it yields CACWTGGPNRELFF.

The rearrangement joins TRBV15 to TRBJ1-5; 7 nucleotides agree with TRBD1. The junction had 4 bases not matched to a gene; V was cut back by 3 bases and J by 2 bases. This CDR3 has 15 amino acids. From germline, CDR1 is LNHNV and CDR2 YYDKDF (reference sequence). The CDR3 here is CATSSLDRGNQPQHF. CDR3 coding DNA: TGTGCCACCAGCAGCCTAGACAGGGGCAATCAGCCCCAGCATTTT.